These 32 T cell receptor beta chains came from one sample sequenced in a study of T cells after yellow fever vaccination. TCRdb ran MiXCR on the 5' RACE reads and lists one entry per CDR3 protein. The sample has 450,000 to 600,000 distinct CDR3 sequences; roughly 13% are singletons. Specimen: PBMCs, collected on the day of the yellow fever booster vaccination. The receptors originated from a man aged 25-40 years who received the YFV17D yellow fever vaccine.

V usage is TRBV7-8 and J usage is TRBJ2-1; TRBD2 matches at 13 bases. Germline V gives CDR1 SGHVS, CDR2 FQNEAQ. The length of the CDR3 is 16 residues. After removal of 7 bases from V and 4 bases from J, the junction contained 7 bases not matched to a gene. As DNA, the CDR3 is TGTGCCAGCACCCGGACTAGCGGGAGTTCGTACAATGAGCAGTTCTTC. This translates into CASTRTSGSSYNEQFF.

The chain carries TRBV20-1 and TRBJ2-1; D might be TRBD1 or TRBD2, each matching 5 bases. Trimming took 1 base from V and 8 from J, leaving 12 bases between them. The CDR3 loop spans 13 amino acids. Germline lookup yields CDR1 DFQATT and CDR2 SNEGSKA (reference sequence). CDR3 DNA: TGCAGTGCTAGAGTCTCGGGACGGGATGAGCAGTTCTTC. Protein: CSARVSGRDEQFF.

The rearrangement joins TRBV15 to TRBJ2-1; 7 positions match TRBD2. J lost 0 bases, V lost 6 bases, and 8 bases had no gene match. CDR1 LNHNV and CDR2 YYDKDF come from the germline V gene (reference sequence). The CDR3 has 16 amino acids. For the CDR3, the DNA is TGTGCCACCAGTATGGGGGGGAGGAGCTCCTACAATGAGCAGTTCTTC. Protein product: CATSMGGRSSYNEQFF.

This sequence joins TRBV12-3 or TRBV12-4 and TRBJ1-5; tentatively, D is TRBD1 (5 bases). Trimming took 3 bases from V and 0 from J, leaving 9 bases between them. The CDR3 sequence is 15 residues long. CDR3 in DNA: TGTGCCAGCAGTTTGTTACAGGTTAGCAATCAGCCCCAGCATTTT. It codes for CASSLLQVSNQPQHF.

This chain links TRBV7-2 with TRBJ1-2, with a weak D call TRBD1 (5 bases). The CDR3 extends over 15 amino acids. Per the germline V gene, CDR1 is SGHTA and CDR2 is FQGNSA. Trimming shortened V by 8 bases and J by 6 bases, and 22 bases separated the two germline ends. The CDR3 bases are TGTGCCAGCTTTCGGGGGGGAGGCCTCTGGGATGGCTACACCTTC. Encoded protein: CASFRGGGLWDGYTF.

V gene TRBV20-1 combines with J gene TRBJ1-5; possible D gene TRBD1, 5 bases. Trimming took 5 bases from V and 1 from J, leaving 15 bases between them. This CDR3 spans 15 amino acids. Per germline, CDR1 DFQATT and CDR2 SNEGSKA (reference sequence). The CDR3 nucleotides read TGCAGTGCTTCAGGTCGGGGGTCCAGCAATCAGCCCCAGCATTTT. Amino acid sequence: CSASGRGSSNQPQHF.

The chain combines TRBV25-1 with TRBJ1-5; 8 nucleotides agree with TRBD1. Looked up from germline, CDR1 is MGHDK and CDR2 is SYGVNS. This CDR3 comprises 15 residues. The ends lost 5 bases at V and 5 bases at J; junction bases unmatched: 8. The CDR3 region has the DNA TGTGCCAGCAGTCGACGGGACAGGTTTCATCAGCCCCAGCATTTT. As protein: CASSRRDRFHQPQHF.

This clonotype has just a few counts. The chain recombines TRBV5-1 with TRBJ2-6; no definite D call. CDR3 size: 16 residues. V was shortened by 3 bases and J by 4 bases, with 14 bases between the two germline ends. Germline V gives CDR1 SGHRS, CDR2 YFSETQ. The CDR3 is CASSSGGGEGANVLTF. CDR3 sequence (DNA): TGCGCCAGCAGCTCTGGCGGCGGAGAAGGGGCCAACGTCCTGACTTTC.

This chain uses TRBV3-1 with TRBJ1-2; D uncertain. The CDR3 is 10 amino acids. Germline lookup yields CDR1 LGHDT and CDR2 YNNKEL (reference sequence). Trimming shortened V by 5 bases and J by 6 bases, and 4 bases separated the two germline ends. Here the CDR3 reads CASSGNGYTF. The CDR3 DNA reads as TGTGCCAGCAGCGGTAATGGCTACACCTTC. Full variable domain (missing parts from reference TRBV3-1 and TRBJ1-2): DTAVSQTPKYLVTQMGNDKSIKCEQNLGHDTMYWYKQDSKKFLKIMFSYNNKELIINETVPNRFSPKSPDKAHLNLHINSLELGDSAVYFCASSGNGYTFGSGTRLTVV.

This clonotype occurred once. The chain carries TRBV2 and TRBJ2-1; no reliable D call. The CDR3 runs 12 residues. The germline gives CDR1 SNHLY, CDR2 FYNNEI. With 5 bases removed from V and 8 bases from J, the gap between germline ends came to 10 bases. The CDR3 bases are TGTGCCAGCAGTTGGTCAGCGTATGAGCAGTTCTTC. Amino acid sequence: CASSWSAYEQFF.

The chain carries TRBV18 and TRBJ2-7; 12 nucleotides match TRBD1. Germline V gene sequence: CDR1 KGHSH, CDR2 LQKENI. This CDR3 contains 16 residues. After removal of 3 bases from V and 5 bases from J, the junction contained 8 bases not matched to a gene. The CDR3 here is CASSPSAGQGANEQYF. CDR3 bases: TGTGCCAGCTCACCGTCAGCGGGACAGGGGGCGAACGAGCAGTACTTC.

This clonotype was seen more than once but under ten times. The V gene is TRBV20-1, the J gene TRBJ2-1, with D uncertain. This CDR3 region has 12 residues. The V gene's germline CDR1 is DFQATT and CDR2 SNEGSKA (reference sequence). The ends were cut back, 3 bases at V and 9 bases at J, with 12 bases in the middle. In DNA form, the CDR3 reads TGCAGTGCTAGCGAAAGTGTCACTGAGCAGTTCTTC. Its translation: CSASESVTEQFF.

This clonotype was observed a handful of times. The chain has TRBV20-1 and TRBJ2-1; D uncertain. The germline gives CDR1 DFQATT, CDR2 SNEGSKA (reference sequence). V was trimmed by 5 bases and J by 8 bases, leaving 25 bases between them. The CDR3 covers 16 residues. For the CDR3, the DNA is TGCAGTGCTGCGAACCGTTTGTCCCGACGTTTAGATGAGCAGTTCTTC. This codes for CSAANRLSRRLDEQFF.

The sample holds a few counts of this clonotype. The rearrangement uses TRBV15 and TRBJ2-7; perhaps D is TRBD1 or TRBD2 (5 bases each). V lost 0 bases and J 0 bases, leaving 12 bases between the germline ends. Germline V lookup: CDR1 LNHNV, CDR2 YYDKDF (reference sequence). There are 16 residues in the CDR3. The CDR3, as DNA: TGTGCCACCAGCAGAGAGACCCGGGGCGGCTCCTACGAGCAGTACTTC. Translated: CATSRETRGGSYEQYF.

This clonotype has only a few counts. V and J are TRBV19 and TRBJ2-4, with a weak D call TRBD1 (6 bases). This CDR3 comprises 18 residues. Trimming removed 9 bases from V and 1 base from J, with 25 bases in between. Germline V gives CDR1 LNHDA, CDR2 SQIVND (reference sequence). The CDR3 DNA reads TGTGCCAGGCCCTGTGTCAGGGGCAGACTAAATGCCAAAAACATTCAGTACTTC. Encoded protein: CARPCVRGRLNAKNIQYF.

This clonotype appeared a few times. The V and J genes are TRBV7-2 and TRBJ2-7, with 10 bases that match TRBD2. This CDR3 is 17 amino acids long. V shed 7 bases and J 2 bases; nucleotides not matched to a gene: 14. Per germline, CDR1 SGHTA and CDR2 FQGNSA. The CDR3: CASIQGSSGRRAYEQYF. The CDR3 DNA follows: TGTGCCAGCATTCAAGGGTCTAGCGGGAGACGGGCCTACGAGCAGTACTTC.

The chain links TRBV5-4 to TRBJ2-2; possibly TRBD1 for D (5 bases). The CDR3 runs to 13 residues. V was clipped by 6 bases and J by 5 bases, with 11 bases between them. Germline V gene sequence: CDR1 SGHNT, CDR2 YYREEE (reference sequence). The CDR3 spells CASNSGQTGELFF. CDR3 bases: TGTGCCAGCAACTCAGGGCAAACCGGGGAGCTGTTTTTT.

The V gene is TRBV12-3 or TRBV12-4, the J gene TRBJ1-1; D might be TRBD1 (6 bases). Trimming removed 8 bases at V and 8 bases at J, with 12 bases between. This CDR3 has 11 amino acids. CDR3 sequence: CASGGFLEAFF. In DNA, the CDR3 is TGTGCCAGCGGGGGCTTTCTGGAAGCTTTCTTT.

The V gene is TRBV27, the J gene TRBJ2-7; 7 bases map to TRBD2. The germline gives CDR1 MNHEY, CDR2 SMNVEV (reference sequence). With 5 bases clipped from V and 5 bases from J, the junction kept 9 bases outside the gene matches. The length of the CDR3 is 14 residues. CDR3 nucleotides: TGTGCCAGCAGTCCAACCAGGGAGGGAAACGAGCAGTACTTC. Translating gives CASSPTREGNEQYF.

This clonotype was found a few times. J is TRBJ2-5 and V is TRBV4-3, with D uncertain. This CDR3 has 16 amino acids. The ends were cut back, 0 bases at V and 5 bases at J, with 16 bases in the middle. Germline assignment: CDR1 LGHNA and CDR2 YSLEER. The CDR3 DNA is TGCGCCAGCAGCCAAGATCTTGGAGCCAGCCGGGAGACCCAGTACTTC. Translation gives CASSQDLGASRETQYF.

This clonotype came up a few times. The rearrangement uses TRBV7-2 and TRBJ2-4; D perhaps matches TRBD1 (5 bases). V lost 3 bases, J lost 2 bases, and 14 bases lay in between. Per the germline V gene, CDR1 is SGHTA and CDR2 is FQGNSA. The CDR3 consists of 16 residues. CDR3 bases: TGTGCCAGCAGCTTGGGTCCGGACAACACCAAAAACATTCAGTACTTC. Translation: CASSLGPDNTKNIQYF.

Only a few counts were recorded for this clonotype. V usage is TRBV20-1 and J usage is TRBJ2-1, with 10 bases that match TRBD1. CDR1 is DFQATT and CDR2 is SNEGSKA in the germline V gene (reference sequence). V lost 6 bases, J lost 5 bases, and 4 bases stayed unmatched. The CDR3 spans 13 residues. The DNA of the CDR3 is TGCAGTGCGAGGACAGGGGGTAACAATGAGCAGTTCTTC. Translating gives CSARTGGNNEQFF.

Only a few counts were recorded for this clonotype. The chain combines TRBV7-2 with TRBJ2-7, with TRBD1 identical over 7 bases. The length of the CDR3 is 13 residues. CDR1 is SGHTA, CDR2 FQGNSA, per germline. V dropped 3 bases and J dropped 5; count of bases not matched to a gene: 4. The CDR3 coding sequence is TGTGCCAGCAGCTTCCTAAGGGGGCACGAGCAGTACTTC. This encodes CASSFLRGHEQYF.

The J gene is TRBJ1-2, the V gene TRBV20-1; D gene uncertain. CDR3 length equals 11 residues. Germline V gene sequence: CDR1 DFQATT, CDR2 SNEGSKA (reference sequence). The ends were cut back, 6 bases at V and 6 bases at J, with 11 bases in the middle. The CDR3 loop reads CSAPTVDGYTF. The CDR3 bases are TGCAGTGCGCCCACAGTGGATGGCTACACCTTC.

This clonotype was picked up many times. Here the CDR3 reads CASRKDRYEQYF. The CDR3 DNA sequence: TGCGCCAGCCGAAAGGACAGATACGAGCAGTACTTC. The rearrangement uses TRBV5-1 and TRBJ2-7, with a weak D call TRBD1 (6 bases). Deletions cut 7 bases from V and 4 bases from J, with 12 bases between. Germline V lookup: CDR1 SGHRS, CDR2 YFSETQ. The CDR3 has 12 amino acids. Based on the CDR3 plus reference TRBV5-1 and TRBJ2-7, the full variable domain is KAGVTQTPRYLIKTRGQQVTLSCSPISGHRSVSWYQQTPGQGLQFLFEYFSETQRNKGNFPGRFSGRQFSNSRSEMNVSTLELGDSALYLCASRKDRYEQYFGPGTRLTVT.

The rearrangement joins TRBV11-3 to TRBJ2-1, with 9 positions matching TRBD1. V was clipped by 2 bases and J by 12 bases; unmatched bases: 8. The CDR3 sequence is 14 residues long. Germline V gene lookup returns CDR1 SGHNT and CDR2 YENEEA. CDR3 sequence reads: CASSLSGPGQGQFF. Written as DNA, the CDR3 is TGTGCCAGCAGCTTATCCGGACCGGGACAGGGGCAGTTCTTC.

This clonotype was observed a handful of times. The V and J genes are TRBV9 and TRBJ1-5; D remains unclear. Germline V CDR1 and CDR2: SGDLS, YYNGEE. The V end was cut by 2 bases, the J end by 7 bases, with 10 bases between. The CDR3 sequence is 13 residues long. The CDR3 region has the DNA TGTGCCAGCAGCGTTGAGGGCCTACAGCCCCAGCATTTT. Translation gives CASSVEGLQPQHF. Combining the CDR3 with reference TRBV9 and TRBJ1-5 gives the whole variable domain DSGVTQTPKHLITATGQRVTLRCSPRSGDLSVYWYQQSLDQGLQFLIQYYNGEERAKGNILERFSAQQFPDLHSELNLSSLELGDSALYFCASSVEGLQPQHFGDGTRLSIL.

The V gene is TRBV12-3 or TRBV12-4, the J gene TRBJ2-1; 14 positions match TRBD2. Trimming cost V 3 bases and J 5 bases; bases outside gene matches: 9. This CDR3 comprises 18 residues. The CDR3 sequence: CASSFGTSGSSTHNEQFF. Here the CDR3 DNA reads TGTGCCAGCAGTTTTGGGACTAGCGGGAGCAGCACACACAATGAGCAGTTCTTC.

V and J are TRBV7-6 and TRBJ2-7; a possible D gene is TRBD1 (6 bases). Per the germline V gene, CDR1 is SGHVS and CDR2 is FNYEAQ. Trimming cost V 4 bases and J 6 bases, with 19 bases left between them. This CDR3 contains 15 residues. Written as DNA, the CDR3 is TGTGCCAGCAGCTCCCGGACAGATATCTCTGGCGAGCAGTACTTC. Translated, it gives CASSSRTDISGEQYF.

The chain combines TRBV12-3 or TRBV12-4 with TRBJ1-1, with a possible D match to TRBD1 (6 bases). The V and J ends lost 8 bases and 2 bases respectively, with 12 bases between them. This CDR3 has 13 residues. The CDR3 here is CASALGGNTEAFF. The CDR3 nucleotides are TGTGCCAGCGCATTGGGGGGCAACACTGAAGCTTTCTTT.

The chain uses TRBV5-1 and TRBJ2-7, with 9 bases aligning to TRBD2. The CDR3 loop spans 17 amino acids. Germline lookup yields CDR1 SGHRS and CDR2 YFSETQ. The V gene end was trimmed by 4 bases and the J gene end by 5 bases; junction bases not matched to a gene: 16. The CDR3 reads CASSPPMDGAGGNEQYF. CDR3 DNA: TGCGCCAGCAGCCCCCCGATGGACGGGGCGGGAGGGAACGAGCAGTACTTC.

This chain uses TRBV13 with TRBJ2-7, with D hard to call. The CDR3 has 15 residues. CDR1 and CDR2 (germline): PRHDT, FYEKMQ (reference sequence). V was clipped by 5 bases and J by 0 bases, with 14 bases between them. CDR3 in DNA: TGTGCCAGCAGCCTGAGGCCCCTCTTCTCCTACGAGCAGTACTTC. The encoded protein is CASSLRPLFSYEQYF.